The 29 T cell receptor beta chains listed next were all sequenced from one sample in a study of T-cell memory formation after mild COVID-19. TCRdb used MiXCR to reprocess the 5' RACE reads, holding one entry per CDR3 protein. The table records fewer than 110,000 distinct CDR3 sequences, approximately 14% of them present only once. The sequenced material came from PBMCs or a T cell subset sorted from them (not recorded which). The receptors derive from a man aged 18 to 30 who had mild COVID-19 (a few samples of this study predate the infection). Cell type and time point are not known.

This clonotype was found a few times. The chain couples TRBV4-1 to TRBJ2-2, with TRBD1 matching 7 bases. The CDR3 is 14 residues long. CDR1 is MGHRA and CDR2 is YSYEKL in the germline V gene. J lost 4 bases, V lost 4 bases, and 3 bases had no gene match. For the CDR3, the DNA is TGCGCCAGCAGCCTCTACAGGGGCACCGGGGAGCTGTTTTTT. The encoded protein is CASSLYRGTGELFF.

The table lists this clonotype with a count of one. This chain uses TRBV6-2 or TRBV6-3 with TRBJ1-2, with no clear D. CDR3 length: 13 residues. V was pared by 5 bases and J by 4 bases, with 11 bases between. Germline-derived CDR1 and CDR2 are MNHEY and SVGEGT. The CDR3 bases are TGTGCCAGCAGTGATGACGGGGTCTATGGCTACACCTTC. Encoded protein: CASSDDGVYGYTF.

This clonotype was seen a few times. The genes are TRBV11-2 and TRBJ2-7; D is uncertain. Trimming stripped 4 bases from V and 5 bases from J, with 9 bases between. The CDR3 has 12 residues. The germline gives CDR1 SGHAT, CDR2 FQNNGV. This CDR3 is CASSSGSHEQYV. In DNA form, the CDR3 reads TGTGCCAGCAGCTCCGGGTCGCACGAGCAGTACGTC.

V gene TRBV7-9 combines with J gene TRBJ2-2, with D uncertain. Germline V gene data show CDR1 as SEHNR and CDR2 as FQNEAQ (reference sequence). V was shortened by 9 bases and J by 7 bases, with 9 bases between the two germline ends. There are 11 residues in the CDR3. CDR3 DNA: TGTGCCAGGGAAGGGCGCGGGGAGCTGTTTTTT. This codes for CAREGRGELFF.

The CDR3 nucleotides are TGTGCCAGCAACGCGAGGGGCTACAATGAGCAGTTCTTC. The encoded protein is CASNARGYNEQFF. The rearrangement links TRBV7-9 to TRBJ2-1; the D call may be TRBD1 or TRBD2 (5 bases each). The V gene's germline CDR1 is SEHNR and CDR2 FQNEAQ (reference sequence). V shed 7 bases and J shed 3 bases, with 10 bases lying between them. This CDR3 contains 13 residues.

J is TRBJ1-1 and V is TRBV6-5; D is ambiguous. The germline V and J ends were trimmed by 5 bases and 5 bases, with 12 bases remaining between them. This CDR3 contains 13 residues. The germline V gene has CDR1 MNHEY and CDR2 SVGAGI. CDR3: CASSGLGKTEAFF. The CDR3 DNA follows: TGTGCCAGCAGTGGTCTAGGGAAAACTGAAGCTTTCTTT.

This chain joins TRBV30 and TRBJ1-2; 8 nucleotides match TRBD1. V trimming: 5 bases; J trimming: 4 bases; junction bases outside the gene matches: 0. The germline V gene encodes CDR1 GTSNPN and CDR2 SVGIG (reference sequence). The CDR3 runs 11 residues. CDR3 region: CAWDRGYGYTF. The CDR3 DNA reads TGTGCCTGGGACAGGGGCTATGGCTACACCTTC.

This clonotype has just a few counts. This chain links TRBV29-1 with TRBJ2-5; TRBD2 matches 8 bases. From germline, CDR1 is SQVTM and CDR2 ANQGSEA. J was trimmed by 5 bases and V by 4 bases; bases with no gene match: 18. CDR3 size: 17 residues. DNA for the CDR3: TGCAGCGTTGGGTCAGGGGTCGGGGGGGCGGCTGGCGAGACCCAGTACTTC. The encoded protein is CSVGSGVGGAAGETQYF. Complete variable domain (other parts from reference TRBV29-1 and TRBJ2-5): SAVISQKPSRDICQRGTSLTIQCQVDSQVTMMFWYRQQPGQSLTLIATANQGSEATYESGFVIDKFPISRPNLTFSTLTVSNMSPEDSSIYLCSVGSGVGGAAGETQYFGPGTRLLVL.

This clonotype turned up a few times. This sequence joins TRBV5-1 and TRBJ1-2; D gene uncertain. Germline CDR1 SGHRS, CDR2 YFSETQ. V was pared by 3 bases and J by 6 bases, with 9 bases between. The CDR3 length is 12 residues. CDR3 residues: CASSWAGDGYTF. The CDR3 nucleotides are TGCGCCAGCAGCTGGGCGGGCGATGGCTACACCTTC.

V gene TRBV7-2 combines with J gene TRBJ1-4, with D perhaps TRBD1 (6 bases). The V and J ends lost 0 bases and 6 bases respectively, with 14 bases between them. Germline assignment: CDR1 SGHTA and CDR2 FQGNSA. The CDR3 is made up of 16 amino acids. CDR3 coding DNA: TGTGCCAGCAGCTTAGCATCGGGAGGGGGGGATGAAAAACTGTTTTTT. It yields the protein CASSLASGGGDEKLFF.

This clonotype was found a few times. J is TRBJ1-5 and V is TRBV7-6; 12 bases line up with TRBD1. With 5 bases clipped from V and 6 bases from J, the junction kept 5 bases outside the gene matches. CDR1 and CDR2 from the germline V gene are SGHVS and FNYEAQ. The CDR3 is made up of 15 amino acids. CDR3 sequence (DNA): TGTGCCAGCAGCGCGGGACAGGGGGCGCCTCAGCCCCAGCATTTT. Residues: CASSAGQGAPQPQHF.

This clonotype was recorded a few times. The rearrangement uses TRBV20-1 and TRBJ2-1; 9 bases line up with TRBD2. The CDR3 extends over 14 amino acids. Trimming cost V 6 bases and J 3 bases; bases outside gene matches: 6. CDR1 and CDR2 (germline): DFQATT, SNEGSKA (reference sequence). The CDR3 region is CSAPLAGDYNEQFF. CDR3 DNA sequence: TGCAGTGCCCCCTTAGCGGGGGACTACAATGAGCAGTTCTTC.

This clonotype came up many times. The chain employs TRBV9 and TRBJ2-3; D is possibly TRBD1 or TRBD2 (5 bases each). The germline CDR1 and CDR2 sequences are SGDLS and YYNGEE. This CDR3 spans 15 amino acids. V was cut by 1 base and J by 2 bases, with 11 bases left in between. The CDR3 loop reads CASSVSWGNTDTQYF. As DNA, the CDR3 is TGTGCCAGCAGCGTATCCTGGGGGAACACAGATACGCAGTATTTT.

There are a few counts of this clonotype. This rearrangement joins TRBV10-3 to TRBJ2-2; D gene unclear. The CDR3 length is 14 residues. Germline V gene sequence: CDR1 ENHRY, CDR2 SYGVKD. V was cut by 8 bases and J by 1 base, with 11 bases left in between. CDR3: CAIPIAGNTGELFF. CDR3 nucleotide sequence: TGTGCCATCCCGATCGCAGGGAACACCGGGGAGCTGTTTTTT.

In this sample, this clonotype turned up a few times. The gene calls are TRBV9 and TRBJ1-1, with D possibly matching TRBD1 (6 bases). CDR3 length equals 16 residues. V gave up 3 bases and J gave up 1 base, with 16 bases separating them. Germline CDR1 is SGDLS and CDR2 is YYNGEE. As DNA, the CDR3 is TGTGCCAGCAGCGACCACAGGGACATCCCGAACACTGAAGCTTTCTTT. Amino acids: CASSDHRDIPNTEAFF.

This chain links TRBV20-1 with TRBJ2-5; D possibly corresponds to TRBD2 (5 bases). The CDR3 consists of 15 residues. Germline assignment: CDR1 DFQATT and CDR2 SNEGSKA (reference sequence). The V gene lost 0 bases and the J gene lost 4 bases, with 15 bases spanning the gap. The CDR3, as DNA: TGCAGTGCTAGAGATCCGGGATTTATACGAGAGACCCAGTACTTC. Translating it yields CSARDPGFIRETQYF.

This clonotype was seen more than once but under ten times. The V call is TRBV29-1, the J call TRBJ1-1; no clear D gene. V lost 7 bases and J 5 bases, leaving 8 bases between the germline ends. Germline CDR1 and CDR2: SQVTM and ANQGSEA. The CDR3 is 10 amino acids. The CDR3 spells CSGGGTEAFF. In DNA form, the CDR3 reads TGCAGCGGAGGTGGGACTGAAGCTTTCTTT.

This clonotype showed up many times. The chain combines TRBV12-3 or TRBV12-4 with TRBJ1-3; D unclear. Trimming shortened V by 6 bases and J by 11 bases, and 5 bases separated the two germline ends. The CDR3 covers 9 residues. CDR3 nucleotides: TGTGCCAGCAGCCATCCCATATATTTT. Residues: CASSHPIYF.

This clonotype was observed a handful of times. The J gene is TRBJ2-3, the V gene TRBV4-1; 10 bases are a match to TRBD1. Germline CDR1 and CDR2: MGHRA and YSYEKL. There are 17 residues in the CDR3. Trimming removed 3 bases from V and 4 bases from J; junction bases left unmatched: 10. The CDR3 DNA reads TGCGCCAGCAGCCAGCTCTCTTCCGGGACAGGGGCAGATACGCAGTATTTT. The encoded protein is CASSQLSSGTGADTQYF.

This clonotype has ten or more counts. The V gene is TRBV25-1, the J gene TRBJ2-1; D gene uncertain. Trimming took 0 bases from V and 9 from J, leaving 9 bases between them. In germline, CDR1 is MGHDK, CDR2 SYGVNS. This CDR3 has 13 residues. CDR3 sequence reads: CASSEYELTEQFF. CDR3 sequence (DNA): TGTGCCAGCAGTGAATATGAGCTTACTGAGCAGTTCTTC. The variable domain in full, completed from reference TRBV25-1 and TRBJ2-1, reads EADIYQTPRYLVIGTGKKITLECSQTMGHDKMYWYQQDPGMELHLIHYSYGVNSTEKGDLSSESTVSRIRTEHFPLTLESARPSHTSQYLCASSEYELTEQFFGPGTRLTVL.

The chain carries TRBV25-1 and TRBJ2-5, with 7 bases aligning to TRBD2. The germline CDR1 and CDR2 sequences are MGHDK and SYGVNS. V lost 1 base and J lost 2; bases outside the gene matches: 4. The CDR3 is 15 residues long. The CDR3 DNA is TGTGCCAGCAGTGAATTAGGCGGGAGTCAAGAGACCCAGTACTTC. It is translated as CASSELGGSQETQYF.

This clonotype has a handful of counts. The rearrangement joins TRBV10-3 to TRBJ2-1; 9 bases fit TRBD2. This CDR3 region has 16 residues. The germline gives CDR1 ENHRY, CDR2 SYGVKD. Trimming took 0 bases from V and 9 from J; bases not matched to a gene: 9. CDR3 amino acids: CAISESRAGGMSEQFF. The CDR3 nucleotides read TGTGCCATCAGTGAGTCAAGAGCGGGGGGTATGAGTGAGCAGTTCTTC.

In its sample, this clonotype was seen a few times. The genes are TRBV7-6 and TRBJ2-7; a possible D gene is TRBD2 (5 bases). In germline, CDR1 is SGHVS, CDR2 FNYEAQ. Between the trimmed V and J ends, which lost 1 base and 2 bases, there was a span of 9 bases. CDR3 length: 14 amino acids. DNA of the CDR3: TGTGCCAGCAGCTTAGGGCACGGGACCTACGAGCAGTACTTC. This gives the protein CASSLGHGTYEQYF.

The J gene is TRBJ1-1, the V gene TRBV7-9; D uncertain. Germline V lookup: CDR1 SEHNR, CDR2 FQNEAQ (reference sequence). The CDR3 length is 14 residues. Between the trimmed V and J ends, which lost 5 bases and 2 bases, there was a span of 12 bases. The CDR3 region has the DNA TGTGCCAGCAGCACCGGGATGCTCAACACTGAAGCTTTCTTT. It codes for CASSTGMLNTEAFF.

The chain has TRBV28 and TRBJ1-1; TRBD1 might be the D (5 bases). Trimming took 8 bases from V and 7 from J, leaving 17 bases between them. The CDR3 has 13 residues. The V gene's germline CDR1 is MDHEN and CDR2 SYDVKM. Here the CDR3 DNA reads TGTGCCAGCTCCGGGACCCTGGGTGATGAAGCTTTCTTT. This translates into CASSGTLGDEAFF.

The rearrangement joins TRBV11-3 to TRBJ2-7, with TRBD2 matching 8 bases. This CDR3 has 14 residues. Germline-derived CDR1 and CDR2 are SGHNT and YENEEA. V lost 2 bases to trimming and J lost 5 bases; unmatched junction nucleotides: 5. Here the CDR3 reads CASSLSGGNDEQYF. As DNA, the CDR3 is TGTGCCAGCAGCTTAAGCGGGGGAAACGACGAGCAGTACTTC.

This clonotype was picked up a small number of times. The chain uses TRBV29-1 and TRBJ2-1, with 9 bases lining up with TRBD1. CDR1 is SQVTM and CDR2 is ANQGSEA in the germline V gene. V was clipped by 1 base and J by 2 bases; unmatched bases: 6. The CDR3 covers 16 residues. CDR3 nucleotides: TGCAGCGTTGAAGGGACAGGGGTGATCCCCTACAATGAGCAGTTCTTC. The encoded protein is CSVEGTGVIPYNEQFF.

This clonotype occurred a few times. The chain recombines TRBV2 with TRBJ2-7; possible D gene TRBD2, 6 bases. Germline CDR1 SNHLY, CDR2 FYNNEI. The CDR3 runs 14 residues. The V and J ends lost 4 bases and 2 bases respectively, with 12 bases between them. Written as DNA, the CDR3 is TGTGCCAGCAGTGCGGGAGTCTTCGCCTACGAGCAGTACGTC. Encoded protein: CASSAGVFAYEQYV.

This chain joins TRBV29-1 and TRBJ1-1; D unclear. The CDR3 has 11 residues. Trimming removed 5 bases at V and 7 bases at J, with 11 bases between. Germline V gene lookup returns CDR1 SQVTM and CDR2 ANQGSEA. The CDR3 nucleotides are TGCAGCGTTTCGCTAAAAGTTGAAGCTTTCTTT. This codes for CSVSLKVEAFF. The full variable domain, its missing parts supplied by reference TRBV29-1 and TRBJ1-1, is SAVISQKPSRDICQRGTSLTIQCQVDSQVTMMFWYRQQPGQSLTLIATANQGSEATYESGFVIDKFPISRPNLTFSTLTVSNMSPEDSSIYLCSVSLKVEAFFGQGTRLTVV.